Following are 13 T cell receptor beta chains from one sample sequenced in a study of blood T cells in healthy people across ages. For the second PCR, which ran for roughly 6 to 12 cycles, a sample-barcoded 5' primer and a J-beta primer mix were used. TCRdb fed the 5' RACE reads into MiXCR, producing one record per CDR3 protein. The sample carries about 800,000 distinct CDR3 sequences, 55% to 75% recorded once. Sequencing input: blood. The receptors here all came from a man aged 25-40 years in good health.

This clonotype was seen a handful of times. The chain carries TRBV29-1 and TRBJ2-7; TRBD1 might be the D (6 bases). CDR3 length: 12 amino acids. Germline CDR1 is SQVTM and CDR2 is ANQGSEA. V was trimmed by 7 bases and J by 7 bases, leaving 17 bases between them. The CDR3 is CSGDTGSNEQYF. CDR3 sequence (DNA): TGCAGCGGGGATACAGGGAGCAATGAGCAGTACTTC.

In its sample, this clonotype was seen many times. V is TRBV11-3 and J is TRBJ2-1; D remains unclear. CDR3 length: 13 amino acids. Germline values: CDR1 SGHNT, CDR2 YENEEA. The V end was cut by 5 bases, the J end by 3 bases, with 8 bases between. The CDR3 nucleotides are TGTGCCAGCAGCCCGGCTGACTACAATGAGCAGTTCTTC. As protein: CASSPADYNEQFF.

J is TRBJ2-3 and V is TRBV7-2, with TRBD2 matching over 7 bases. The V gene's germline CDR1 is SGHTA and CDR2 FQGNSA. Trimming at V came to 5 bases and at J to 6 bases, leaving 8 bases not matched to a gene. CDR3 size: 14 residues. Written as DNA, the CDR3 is TGTGCCAGCAGCCCCCACACTAGCGTCGATACGCAGTATTTT. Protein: CASSPHTSVDTQYF.

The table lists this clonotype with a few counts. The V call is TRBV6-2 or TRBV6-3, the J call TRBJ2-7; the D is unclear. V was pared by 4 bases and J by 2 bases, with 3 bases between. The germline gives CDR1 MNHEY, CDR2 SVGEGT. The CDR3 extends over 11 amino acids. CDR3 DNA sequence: TGTGCCAGCAGTTTACCCTACGAGCAGTACTTC. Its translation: CASSLPYEQYF.

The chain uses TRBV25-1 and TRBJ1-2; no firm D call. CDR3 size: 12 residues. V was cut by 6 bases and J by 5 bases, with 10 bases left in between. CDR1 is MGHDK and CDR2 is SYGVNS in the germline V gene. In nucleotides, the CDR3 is TGTGCCAGCAGGCGCGGGATTTATGGCTACACCTTC. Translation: CASRRGIYGYTF.

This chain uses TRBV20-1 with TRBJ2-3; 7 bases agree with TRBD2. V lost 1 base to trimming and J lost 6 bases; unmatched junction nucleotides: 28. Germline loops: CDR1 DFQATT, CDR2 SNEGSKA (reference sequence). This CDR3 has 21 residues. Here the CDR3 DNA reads TGCAGTGCTAGAGTCTACCGCGGAGCGGGGTTGTCCCAAACCCACACGGATACGCAGTATTTT. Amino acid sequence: CSARVYRGAGLSQTHTDTQYF.

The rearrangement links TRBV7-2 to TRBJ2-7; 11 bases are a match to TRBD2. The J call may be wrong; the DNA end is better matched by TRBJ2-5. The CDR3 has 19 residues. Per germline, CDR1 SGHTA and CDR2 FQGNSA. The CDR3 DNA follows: TGTGCCAGCAGCTTAGTAATCCGATTAGCGGGGGGGGTTCTTGGGACCCAGTACTTC. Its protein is CASSLVIRLAGGVLGTQYF.

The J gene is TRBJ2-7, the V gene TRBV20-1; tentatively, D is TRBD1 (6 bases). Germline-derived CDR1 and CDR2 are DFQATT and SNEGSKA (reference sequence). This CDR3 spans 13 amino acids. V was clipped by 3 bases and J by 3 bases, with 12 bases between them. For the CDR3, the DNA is TGCAGTGCTAGGAAACAGGGATTCTACGAGCAGTACTTC. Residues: CSARKQGFYEQYF.

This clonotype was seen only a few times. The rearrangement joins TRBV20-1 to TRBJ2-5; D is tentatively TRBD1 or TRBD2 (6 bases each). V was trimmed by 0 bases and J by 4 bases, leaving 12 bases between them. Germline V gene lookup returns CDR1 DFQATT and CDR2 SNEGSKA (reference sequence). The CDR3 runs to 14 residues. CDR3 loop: CSARDGGGPETQYF. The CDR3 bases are TGCAGTGCTAGAGATGGTGGGGGGCCAGAGACCCAGTACTTC.

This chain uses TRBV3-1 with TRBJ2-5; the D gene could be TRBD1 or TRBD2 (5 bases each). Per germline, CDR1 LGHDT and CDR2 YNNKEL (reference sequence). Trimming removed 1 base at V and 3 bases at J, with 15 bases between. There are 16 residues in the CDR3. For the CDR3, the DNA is TGTGCCAGCAGCCAAGCCGGTGAGAGGGGTGAAGAGACCCAGTACTTC. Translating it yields CASSQAGERGEETQYF.

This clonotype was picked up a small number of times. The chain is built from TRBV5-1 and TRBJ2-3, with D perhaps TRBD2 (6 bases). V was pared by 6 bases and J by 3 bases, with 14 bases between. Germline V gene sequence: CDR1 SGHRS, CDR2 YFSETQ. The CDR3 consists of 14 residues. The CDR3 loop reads CASTAEAGTDTQYF. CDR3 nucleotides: TGCGCCAGCACCGCCGAAGCGGGTACAGATACGCAGTATTTT.

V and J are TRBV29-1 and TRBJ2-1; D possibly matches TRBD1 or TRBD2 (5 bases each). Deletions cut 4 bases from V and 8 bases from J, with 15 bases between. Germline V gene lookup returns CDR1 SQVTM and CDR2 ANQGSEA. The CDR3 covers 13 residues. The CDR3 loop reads CSVAATEGHEQFF. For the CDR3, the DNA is TGCAGCGTTGCGGCTACCGAGGGGCATGAGCAGTTCTTC.

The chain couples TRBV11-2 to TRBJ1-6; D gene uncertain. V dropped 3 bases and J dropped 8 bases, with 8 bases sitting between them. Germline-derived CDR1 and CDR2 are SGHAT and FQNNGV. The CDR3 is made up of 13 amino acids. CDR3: CASSFYLDSPLHF. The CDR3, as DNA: TGTGCCAGCAGCTTTTATTTGGATTCACCCCTCCACTTT.